The rows below give T cell receptor beta chains drawn from one sample of a study of metastatic and nonmetastatic thyroid tumors. TCRdb reanalyzed the PCR reads via MiXCR. Found here are about 15,000 clones, approximately 19% of them singletons; the top ten hold roughly 13%. What was sequenced was blood. These receptors all stem from a female donor with papillary thyroid cancer or a benign thyroid nodule (not recorded which). Some clones in this sample may be carry-over from other donors' samples. Both conserved end residues are trimmed from each CDR3. Fields, in order: clone size, V gene, J gene, CDR3 protein. Size values are once, few and many counts, or a class for expanded clones, and some rows have none.

once	TRBV20-1	TRBJ2-1	SATAGDLDEQF
many	TRBV24-1	TRBJ2-5	ATSDQDQETQY
many	TRBV20-1	TRBJ1-2	SARDPGGPGGYT
NA	TRBV9	TRBJ2-7	ASSQGADMAYEQY
many	TRBV4-1	TRBJ2-1	ASSLLRGNEQF
medium-sized	TRBV6-1	TRBJ2-1	ASRGHQNNEQF
medium-sized	TRBV11-3	TRBJ2-1	ASSFQRGQGYNEQF
many	TRBV2	TRBJ2-3	ASSELAVGGDTQY
many	TRBV7-2	TRBJ2-7	ASSFFLGSSYEQY
few	TRBV28	TRBJ2-5	ASSSGKETQY
NA	TRBV6-1	TRBJ1-1	ASLRWGETEAF
NA	TRBV12-3/TRBV12-4	TRBJ1-5	ASSTFSGNSNQPQH
many	TRBV2	TRBJ2-5	ASSESVDWEETQY
medium-sized	TRBV19	TRBJ2-1	ASSIPQGGEQF
NA	TRBV20-1	TRBJ2-7	SAGGTGSGEQY
NA	TRBV7-3	TRBJ2-3	ASSRAGTGGADTQY
NA	TRBV28	TRBJ1-5	ASSLPPGKGRWSNQPQH
NA	TRBV5-1	TRBJ2-5	ASSTRTGQETQY
medium-sized	TRBV6-2/TRBV6-3	TRBJ2-2	ASRTGDSAGELF
NA	TRBV18	TRBJ2-2	ASSPNEGRTGELF
NA	TRBV6-2/TRBV6-3	TRBJ2-5	ASSYVQAGPQY
many	TRBV4-3	TRBJ1-2	ASSQERNYGYT
medium-sized	TRBV7-2	TRBJ2-1	ASSIQSSYNEQF
NA	TRBV24-1	TRBJ2-2	ATMGGFLNTGELF
medium-sized	TRBV24-1	TRBJ2-1	ATGGQGNNEQF
many	TRBV20-1	TRBJ2-5	SVPGTSGRLGETQY
few	TRBV10-3	TRBJ2-7	ADGLSPYEQY
many	TRBV7-9	TRBJ2-1	ASTPRESYNEQF
medium-sized	TRBV24-1	TRBJ2-5	ATSDVNRETQY
few	TRBV6-1	TRBJ1-2	VSNGAGPYGYT
NA	TRBV30	TRBJ2-7	AWSTSPTYEQY
many	TRBV7-2	TRBJ2-1	ASSRKGGQDVSRADEQF
NA	TRBV11-2	TRBJ1-1	ASSWDSAEAF
NA	TRBV20-1	TRBJ2-1	SATGPGLAEQF
once	TRBV20-1	TRBJ2-4	SANQAGDIQY
many	TRBV12-5	TRBJ2-3	ASGLGAGEGDAQY
medium-sized	TRBV6-1	TRBJ2-2	ASSERRDRAWGGELF
medium-sized	TRBV12-3/TRBV12-4	TRBJ2-7	ASSPPDFYEQY
few	TRBV6-5	TRBJ2-2	ASSYSQGYTGELF
medium-sized	TRBV6-5	TRBJ2-1	ASSYWRPSSYNEQF
NA	TRBV7-3	TRBJ2-1	ASSSGTSDLNEQF
NA	TRBV6-2/TRBV6-3	TRBJ1-2	ASSRDVNYGYT
NA	TRBV6-1	TRBJ2-1	ASSDGGGGYSEQF
many	TRBV18	TRBJ1-4	ASSPPNTRDEKLF
many	TRBV3-1	TRBJ2-7	ASSPHSGQGNYEQY
NA	TRBV5-6	TRBJ2-5	ASSLAQTGDWETQY
NA	TRBV2	TRBJ2-1	ANSVFHREQF
once	TRBV5-1	TRBJ1-2	ASSLRPEVYGYT
few	TRBV5-7	TRBJ2-2	ASSPGTGDTGELF
NA	TRBV20-1	TRBJ2-1	SARAQTETSQF
NA	TRBV5-1	TRBJ2-2	ASSLGGPLGTGELF
NA	TRBV27	TRBJ2-2	ASSWGTQGGELF
NA	TRBV11-2	TRBJ2-2	ASSLDWELAVGELF
medium-sized	TRBV6-1	TRBJ2-5	ASIRGETQY
many	TRBV18	TRBJ2-7	ASSGSGTGGYEQY